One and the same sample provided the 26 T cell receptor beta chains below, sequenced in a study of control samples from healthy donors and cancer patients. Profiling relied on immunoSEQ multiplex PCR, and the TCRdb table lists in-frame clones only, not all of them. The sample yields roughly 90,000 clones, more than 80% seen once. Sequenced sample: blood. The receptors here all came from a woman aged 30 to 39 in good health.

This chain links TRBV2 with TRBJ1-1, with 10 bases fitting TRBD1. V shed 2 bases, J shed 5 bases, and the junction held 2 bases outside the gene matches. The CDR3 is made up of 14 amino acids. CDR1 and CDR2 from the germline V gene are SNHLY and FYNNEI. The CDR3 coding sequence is TGTGCCAGCAGTGAAAGGGACAGGGGAACTGAAGCTTTCTTT. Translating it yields CASSERDRGTEAFF.

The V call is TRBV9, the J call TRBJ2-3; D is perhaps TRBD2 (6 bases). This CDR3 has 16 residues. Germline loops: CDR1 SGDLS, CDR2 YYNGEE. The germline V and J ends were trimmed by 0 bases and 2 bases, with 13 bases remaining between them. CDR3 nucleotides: TGTGCCAGCAGCGTAGATCAACTAGCTATCACAGATACGCAGTATTTT. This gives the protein CASSVDQLAITDTQYF. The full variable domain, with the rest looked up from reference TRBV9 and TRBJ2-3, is DSGVTQTPKHLITATGQRVTLRCSPRSGDLSVYWYQQSLDQGLQFLIQYYNGEERAKGNILERFSAQQFPDLHSELNLSSLELGDSALYFCASSVDQLAITDTQYFGPGTRLTVL.

CDR3 protein: CASSQGRGTDTQYF. CDR3 DNA: TGTGCCAGCAGCCAGGGTAGGGGCACAGATACGCAGTATTTT. V is TRBV2 and J is TRBJ2-3, with D perhaps TRBD1 (5 bases). CDR1 is SNHLY and CDR2 is FYNNEI in the germline V gene. V was trimmed by 6 bases and J by 1 base, leaving 11 bases between them. The CDR3 spans 14 residues.

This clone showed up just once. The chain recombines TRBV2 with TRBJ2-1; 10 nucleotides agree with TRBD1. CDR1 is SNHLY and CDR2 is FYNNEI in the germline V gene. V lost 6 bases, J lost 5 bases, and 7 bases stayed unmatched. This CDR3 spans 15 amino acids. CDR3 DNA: TGTGCCAGCAGGGCCGGGACAGGGGAACACAATGAGCAGTTCTTC. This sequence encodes CASRAGTGEHNEQFF.

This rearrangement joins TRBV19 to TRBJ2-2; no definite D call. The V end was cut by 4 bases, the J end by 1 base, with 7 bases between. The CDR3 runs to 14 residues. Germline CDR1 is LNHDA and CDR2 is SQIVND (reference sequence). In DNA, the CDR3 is TGTGCCAGTAGTAACACGGGGAACACCGGGGAGCTGTTTTTT. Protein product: CASSNTGNTGELFF.

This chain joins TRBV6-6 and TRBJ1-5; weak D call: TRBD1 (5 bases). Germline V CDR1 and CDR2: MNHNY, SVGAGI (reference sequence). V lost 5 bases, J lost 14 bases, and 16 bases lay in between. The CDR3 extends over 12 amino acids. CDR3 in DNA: TGTGCCAGCAGTAGAGGGACCGTCCCGGAGCATTTT. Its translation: CASSRGTVPEHF.

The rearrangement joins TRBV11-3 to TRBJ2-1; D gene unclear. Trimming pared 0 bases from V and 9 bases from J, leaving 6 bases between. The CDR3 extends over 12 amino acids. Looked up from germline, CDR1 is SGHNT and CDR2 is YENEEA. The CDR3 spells CASSLDRSEQFF. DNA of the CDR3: TGTGCCAGCAGCTTAGACCGCAGTGAGCAGTTCTTC.

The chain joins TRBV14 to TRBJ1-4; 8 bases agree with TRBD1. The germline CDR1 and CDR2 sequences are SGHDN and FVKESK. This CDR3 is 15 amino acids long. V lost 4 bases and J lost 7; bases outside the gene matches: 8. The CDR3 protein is CASSPRTGLGEKLFF. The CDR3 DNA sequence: TGTGCCAGCAGCCCCCGGACAGGGTTAGGTGAAAAACTGTTTTTT.

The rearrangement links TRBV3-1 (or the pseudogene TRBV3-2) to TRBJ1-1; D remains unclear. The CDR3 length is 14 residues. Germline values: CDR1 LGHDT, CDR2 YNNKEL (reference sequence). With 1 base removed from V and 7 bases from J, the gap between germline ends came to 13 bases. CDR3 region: CASSQGVGIDEAFF. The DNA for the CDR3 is TGTGCCAGCAGCCAAGGCGTGGGCATCGATGAAGCTTTCTTT.

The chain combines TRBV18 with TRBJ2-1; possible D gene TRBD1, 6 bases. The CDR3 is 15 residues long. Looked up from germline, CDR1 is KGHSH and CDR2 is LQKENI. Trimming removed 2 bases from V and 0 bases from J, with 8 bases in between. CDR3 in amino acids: CASSPRGNSYNEQFF. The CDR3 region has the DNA TGTGCCAGCTCACCAAGGGGGAACTCCTACAATGAGCAGTTCTTC. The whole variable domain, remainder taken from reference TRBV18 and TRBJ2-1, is NAGVMQNPRHLVRRRGQEARLRCSPMKGHSHVYWYRQLPEEGLKFMVYLQKENIIDESGMPKERFSAEFPKEGPSILRIQQVVRGDSAAYFCASSPRGNSYNEQFFGPGTRLTVL.

CDR3 loop: CASSVGAGGPPTDTQYF. CDR3 bases: TGTGCCAGCAGCGTAGGTGCAGGGGGCCCCCCCACAGATACGCAGTATTTT. The gene calls are TRBV9 and TRBJ2-3, with TRBD1 matching over 8 bases. Germline lookup yields CDR1 SGDLS and CDR2 YYNGEE. V was clipped by 0 bases and J by 2 bases; unmatched bases: 8. CDR3 size: 17 residues.

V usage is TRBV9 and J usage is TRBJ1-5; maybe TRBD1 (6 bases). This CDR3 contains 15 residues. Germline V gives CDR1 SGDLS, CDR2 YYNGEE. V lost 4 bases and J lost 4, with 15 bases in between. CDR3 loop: CASSPSRQVNQPQHF. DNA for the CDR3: TGTGCCAGCAGCCCTAGTAGACAGGTGAATCAGCCCCAGCATTTT. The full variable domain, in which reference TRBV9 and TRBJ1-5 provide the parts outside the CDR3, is DSGVTQTPKHLITATGQRVTLRCSPRSGDLSVYWYQQSLDQGLQFLIQYYNGEERAKGNILERFSAQQFPDLHSELNLSSLELGDSALYFCASSPSRQVNQPQHFGDGTRLSIL.

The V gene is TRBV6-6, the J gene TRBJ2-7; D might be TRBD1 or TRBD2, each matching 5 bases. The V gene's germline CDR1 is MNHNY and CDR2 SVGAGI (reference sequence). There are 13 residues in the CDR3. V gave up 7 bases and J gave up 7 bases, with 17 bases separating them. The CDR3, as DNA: TGTGCCAGCAAAGGTGCAGGGCCGGGGGAGCAGTACTTC. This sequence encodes CASKGAGPGEQYF.

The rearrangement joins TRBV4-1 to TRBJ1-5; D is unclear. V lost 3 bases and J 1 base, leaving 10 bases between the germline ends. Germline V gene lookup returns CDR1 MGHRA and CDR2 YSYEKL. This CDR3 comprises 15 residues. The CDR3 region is CASSHSVGSNQPQHF. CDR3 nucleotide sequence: TGCGCCAGCAGCCACTCAGTAGGGAGCAATCAGCCCCAGCATTTT.

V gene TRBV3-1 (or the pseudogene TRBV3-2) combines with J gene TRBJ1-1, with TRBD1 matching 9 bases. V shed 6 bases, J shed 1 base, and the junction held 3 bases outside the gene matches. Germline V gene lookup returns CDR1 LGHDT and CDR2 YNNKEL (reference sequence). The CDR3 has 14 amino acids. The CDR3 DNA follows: TGTGCCAGCAGAGAGGGACAGGGGAACACTGAAGCTTTCTTT. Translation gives CASREGQGNTEAFF.

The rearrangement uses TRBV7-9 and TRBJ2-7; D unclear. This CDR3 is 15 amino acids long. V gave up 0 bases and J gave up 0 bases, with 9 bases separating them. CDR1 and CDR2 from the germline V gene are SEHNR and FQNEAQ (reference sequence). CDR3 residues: CASSLATGFSYEQYF. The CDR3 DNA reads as TGTGCCAGCAGCTTAGCAACCGGCTTCTCCTACGAGCAGTACTTC.

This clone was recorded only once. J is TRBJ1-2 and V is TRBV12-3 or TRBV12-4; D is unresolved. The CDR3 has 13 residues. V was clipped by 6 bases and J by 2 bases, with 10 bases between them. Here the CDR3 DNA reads TGTGCCAGCAGGGGCGACGGAAACTATGGCTACACCTTC. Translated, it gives CASRGDGNYGYTF.

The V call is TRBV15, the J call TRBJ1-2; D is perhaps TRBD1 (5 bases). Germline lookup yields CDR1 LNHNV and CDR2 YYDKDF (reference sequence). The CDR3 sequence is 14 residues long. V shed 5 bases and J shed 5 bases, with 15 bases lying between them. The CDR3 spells CATSALRDVYGYTF. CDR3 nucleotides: TGTGCCACCAGCGCTCTCCGGGACGTATATGGCTACACCTTC.

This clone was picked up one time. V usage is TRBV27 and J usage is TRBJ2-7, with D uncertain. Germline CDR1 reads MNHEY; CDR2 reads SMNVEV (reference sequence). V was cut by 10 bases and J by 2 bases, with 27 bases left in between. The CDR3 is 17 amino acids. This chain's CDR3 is CATGPASHLQSPYEQYF. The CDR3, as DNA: TGTGCCACCGGCCCTGCTTCCCACTTACAGAGTCCCTACGAGCAGTACTTC.

The CDR3 here is CASRKQGLYGRIYDEQYF. For the CDR3, the DNA is TGTGCCAGCAGAAAACAGGGTCTTTACGGGAGAATATACGACGAGCAGTACTTC. The rearrangement links TRBV27 to TRBJ2-7; perhaps D is TRBD1 or TRBD2 (6 bases each). Trimming pared 6 bases from V and 5 bases from J, leaving 29 bases between. Germline V gene sequence: CDR1 MNHEY, CDR2 SMNVEV (reference sequence). The CDR3 runs 18 residues.

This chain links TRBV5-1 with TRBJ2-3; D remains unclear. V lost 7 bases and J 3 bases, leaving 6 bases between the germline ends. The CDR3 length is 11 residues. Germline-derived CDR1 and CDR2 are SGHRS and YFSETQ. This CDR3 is CASEDTDTQYF. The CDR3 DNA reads TGCGCCAGCGAAGATACAGATACGCAGTATTTT.

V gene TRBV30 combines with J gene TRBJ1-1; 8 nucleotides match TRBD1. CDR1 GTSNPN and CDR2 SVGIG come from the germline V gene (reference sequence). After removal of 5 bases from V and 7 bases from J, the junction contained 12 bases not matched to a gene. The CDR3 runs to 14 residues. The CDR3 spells CAWSYPGDRYEAFF. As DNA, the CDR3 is TGTGCCTGGTCCTACCCGGGGGACAGGTATGAAGCTTTCTTT.

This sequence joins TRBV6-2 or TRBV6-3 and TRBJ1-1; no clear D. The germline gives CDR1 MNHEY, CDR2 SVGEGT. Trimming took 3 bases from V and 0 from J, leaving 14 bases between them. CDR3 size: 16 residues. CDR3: CASSYKGPGLNTEAFF. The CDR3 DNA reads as TGTGCCAGCAGTTATAAGGGCCCTGGGTTGAACACTGAAGCTTTCTTT.

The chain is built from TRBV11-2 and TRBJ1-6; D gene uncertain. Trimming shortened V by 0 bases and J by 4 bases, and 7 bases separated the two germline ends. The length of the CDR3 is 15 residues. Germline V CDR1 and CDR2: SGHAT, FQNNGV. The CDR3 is CASSLDSGYNSPLHF. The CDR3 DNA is TGTGCCAGCAGCTTAGATTCCGGGTATAATTCACCCCTCCACTTT. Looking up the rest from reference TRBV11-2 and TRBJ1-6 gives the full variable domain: EAGVAQSPRYKIIEKRQSVAFWCNPISGHATLYWYQQILGQGPKLLIQFQNNGVVDDSQLPKDRFSAERLKGVDSTLKIQPAKLEDSAVYLCASSLDSGYNSPLHFGNGTRLTVT.

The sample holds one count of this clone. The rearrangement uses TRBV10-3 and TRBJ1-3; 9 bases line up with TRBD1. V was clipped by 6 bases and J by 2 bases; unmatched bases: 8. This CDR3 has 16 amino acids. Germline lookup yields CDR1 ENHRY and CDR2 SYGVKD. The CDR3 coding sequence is TGTGCCATCAGAACCGGACAGGGGCCACCTGGAAACACCATATATTTT. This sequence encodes CAIRTGQGPPGNTIYF.

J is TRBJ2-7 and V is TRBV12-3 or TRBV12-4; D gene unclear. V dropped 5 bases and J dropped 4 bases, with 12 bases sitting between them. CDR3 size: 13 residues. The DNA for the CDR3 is TGTGCCAGCAGTCCCCCCGGCAGATACGAGCAGTACTTC. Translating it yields CASSPPGRYEQYF.